The 10 T cell receptor beta chains presented below share a single source sample, sequenced in a study of response to subunit inactivated influenza vaccine. TCRdb re-derived calls from the RT-PCR reads in MiXCR, one entry per CDR3 protein. This sample has some 500,000 distinct CDR3 sequences, with around 13% found just once. The material sequenced was PBMCs from blood, taken 40 to 50 days after vaccination. The receptors come from a man aged 45-65 years who received an inactivated influenza vaccine.

The V and J genes are TRBV11-2 and TRBJ2-5; unclear D gene. This CDR3 has 13 amino acids. Germline CDR1 SGHAT, CDR2 FQNNGV. The V end was cut by 2 bases, the J end by 0 bases, with 4 bases between. The CDR3 DNA reads as TGTGCCAGCAGCTTAAAGTACCAAGAGACCCAGTACTTC. It is translated as CASSLKYQETQYF.

The chain's CDR3 is CASRENPGVIGELFF. CDR3 sequence (DNA): TGTGCCAGCAGGGAAAATCCCGGTGTAATCGGGGAGCTGTTTTTT. This chain joins TRBV12-3 or TRBV12-4 and TRBJ2-2; no firm D call. CDR3 length: 15 residues. Trimming pared 6 bases from V and 7 bases from J, leaving 18 bases between.

This clonotype has just a few counts. The genes are TRBV12-3 or TRBV12-4 and TRBJ2-1, with a weak D call TRBD2 (5 bases). V was cut by 3 bases and J by 9 bases, with 12 bases left in between. This CDR3 region has 13 residues. CDR3 amino acids: CASSLGVLGEQFF. DNA of the CDR3: TGTGCCAGCAGTTTGGGAGTGCTGGGTGAGCAGTTCTTC.

The chain is built from TRBV20-1 and TRBJ2-5; 7 nucleotides line up with TRBD2. CDR1 and CDR2 from the germline V gene are DFQATT and SNEGSKA (reference sequence). Trimming removed 5 bases from V and 5 bases from J; junction bases left unmatched: 11. The length of the CDR3 is 14 residues. The CDR3 loop is CSAHIAGDRETQYF. CDR3 coding DNA: TGCAGTGCTCATATCGCGGGGGATAGGGAGACCCAGTACTTC.

The chain employs TRBV11-2 and TRBJ2-2; tentatively, D is TRBD1 (6 bases). The CDR3 runs 15 residues. V lost 4 bases and J lost 5, with 14 bases in between. From germline, CDR1 is SGHAT and CDR2 FQNNGV. The CDR3 here is CASSSPGGWTGELFF. Written as DNA, the CDR3 is TGTGCCAGCAGCTCCCCTGGGGGCTGGACCGGGGAGCTGTTTTTT.

This chain uses TRBV29-1 with TRBJ2-3, with 11 bases fitting TRBD2. Germline CDR1 is SQVTM and CDR2 is ANQGSEA. CDR3 length: 15 residues. V shed 4 bases and J 4 bases; nucleotides not matched to a gene: 7. CDR3 amino acids: CSVATSGSSPDTQYF. CDR3 coding DNA: TGCAGCGTTGCAACTAGCGGGAGCTCTCCAGATACGCAGTATTTT.

This clonotype came up many times. V is TRBV29-1 and J is TRBJ1-1, with D possibly being TRBD1 (5 bases). This CDR3 is built from 13 residues. The germline CDR1 and CDR2 sequences are SQVTM and ANQGSEA. The V and J ends lost 6 bases and 2 bases respectively, with 13 bases between them. The CDR3 nucleotides are TGCAGCGTCGTCGCGGGGGGTAACACTGAAGCTTTCTTT. Translated: CSVVAGGNTEAFF.

The V call is TRBV5-1, the J call TRBJ2-3; D remains unclear. Germline loops: CDR1 SGHRS, CDR2 YFSETQ. The CDR3 has 13 amino acids. Trimming removed 6 bases from V and 14 bases from J, with 22 bases in between. The CDR3 is CASTLGRRSRVYF. CDR3 nucleotide sequence: TGCGCCAGCACCCTAGGGCGGCGGAGTCGAGTGTATTTT.

This clonotype was seen more than once but under ten times. The chain employs TRBV2 and TRBJ2-1, with 14 bases identical to TRBD2. With 8 bases clipped from V and 4 bases from J, the junction kept 13 bases outside the gene matches. Germline V CDR1 and CDR2: SNHLY, FYNNEI. The length of the CDR3 is 18 residues. The CDR3 spells CASQEGLAGARLYNEQFF. The CDR3 nucleotides read TGTGCCAGCCAAGAGGGACTAGCGGGAGCAAGGCTGTACAATGAGCAGTTCTTC.

V gene TRBV12-3 or TRBV12-4 combines with J gene TRBJ2-1; TRBD2 matches 8 bases. The CDR3 sequence is 17 residues long. V gave up 5 bases and J gave up 4 bases; unmatched junction bases: 13. This chain's CDR3 is CASSLTGGRSFYNEQFF. The CDR3 DNA reads TGTGCCAGCAGTCTAACGGGGGGGCGAAGCTTTTACAATGAGCAGTTCTTC.